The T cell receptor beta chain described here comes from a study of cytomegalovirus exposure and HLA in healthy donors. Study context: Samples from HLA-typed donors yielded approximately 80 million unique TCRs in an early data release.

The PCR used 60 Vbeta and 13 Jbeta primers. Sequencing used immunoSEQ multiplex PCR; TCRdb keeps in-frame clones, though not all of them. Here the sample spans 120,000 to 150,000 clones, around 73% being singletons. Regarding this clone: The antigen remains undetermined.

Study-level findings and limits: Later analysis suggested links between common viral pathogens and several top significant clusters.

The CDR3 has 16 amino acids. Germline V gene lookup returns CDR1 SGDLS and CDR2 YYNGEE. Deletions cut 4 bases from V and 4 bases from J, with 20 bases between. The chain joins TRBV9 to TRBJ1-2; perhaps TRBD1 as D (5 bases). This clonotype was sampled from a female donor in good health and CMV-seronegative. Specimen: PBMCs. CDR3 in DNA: TGTGCCAGCAGCTCTGTTGCGTCGGGGGAAATCTATGGCTACACCTTC. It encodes CASSSVASGEIYGYTF.